This T cell receptor (beta chain) comes out of a study of response to subunit inactivated influenza vaccine. The study, taken as a whole, reports: A suggestion made by the authors is that each seasonal influenza vaccination recruits few new T cells.

The CDR3 totals 15 residues. Between the trimmed V and J ends, which lost 5 bases and 6 bases, there was a span of 17 bases. Germline CDR1 reads SEHNR; CDR2 reads FQNEAQ (reference sequence). Comments on this clonotype: Antigen: not known.

One entry per CDR3 protein, called by TCRdb with MiXCR from the RT-PCR reads. The repertoire holds roughly 460,000 distinct CDR3 sequences, with 10% to 11% as singletons. V usage is TRBV7-9 and J usage is TRBJ2-1; no reliable D call. The input for sequencing was PBMCs from blood, taken around seven weeks after vaccination. This TCR came from a man aged 50-59 years who received an inactivated influenza vaccine. CDR3 nucleotides: TGTGCCAGCAGCCAAGGGCCCGGGCAAATCAATGAGCAGTTCTTC. Protein: CASSQGPGQINEQFF.